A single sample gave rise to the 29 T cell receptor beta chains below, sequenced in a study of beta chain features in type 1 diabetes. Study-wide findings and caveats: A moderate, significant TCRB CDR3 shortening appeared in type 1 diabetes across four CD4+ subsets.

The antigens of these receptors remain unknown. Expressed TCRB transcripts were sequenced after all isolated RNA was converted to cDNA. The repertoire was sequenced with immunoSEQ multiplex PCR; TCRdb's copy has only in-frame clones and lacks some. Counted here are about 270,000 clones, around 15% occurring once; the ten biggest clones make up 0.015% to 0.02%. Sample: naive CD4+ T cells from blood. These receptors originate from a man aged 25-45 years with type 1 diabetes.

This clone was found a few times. CDR3 in amino acids: CASSSTSGRGDTQYF. CDR3 in DNA: TGTGCCAGCAGTTCGACTAGCGGGAGGGGAGATACGCAGTATTTT. The genes are TRBV27 and TRBJ2-3; 14 bases match TRBD2. The CDR3 consists of 15 residues. The V gene end was trimmed by 4 bases and the J gene end by 5 bases; junction bases not matched to a gene: 2. CDR1 and CDR2 from the germline V gene are MNHEY and SMNVEV (reference sequence).

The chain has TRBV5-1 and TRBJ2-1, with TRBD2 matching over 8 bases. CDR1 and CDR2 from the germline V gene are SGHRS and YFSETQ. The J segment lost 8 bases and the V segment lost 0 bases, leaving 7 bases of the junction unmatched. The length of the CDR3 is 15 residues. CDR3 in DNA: TGCGCCAGCAGCTTGGTTAGCGGGGTAACATATGAGCAGTTCTTC. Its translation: CASSLVSGVTYEQFF. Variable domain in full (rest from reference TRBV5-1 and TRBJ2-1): KAGVTQTPRYLIKTRGQQVTLSCSPISGHRSVSWYQQTPGQGLQFLFEYFSETQRNKGNFPGRFSGRQFSNSRSEMNVSTLELGDSALYLCASSLVSGVTYEQFFGPGTRLTVL.

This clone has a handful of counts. Here the CDR3 DNA reads TGTGCCAGTAGTATCTGGCGGGATAGCAATCAGCCCCAGCATTTT. Its translation is CASSIWRDSNQPQHF. V is TRBV19 and J is TRBJ1-5; D not certain. Per germline, CDR1 LNHDA and CDR2 SQIVND (reference sequence). V was trimmed by 3 bases and J by 0 bases, leaving 9 bases between them. CDR3 length: 15 amino acids.

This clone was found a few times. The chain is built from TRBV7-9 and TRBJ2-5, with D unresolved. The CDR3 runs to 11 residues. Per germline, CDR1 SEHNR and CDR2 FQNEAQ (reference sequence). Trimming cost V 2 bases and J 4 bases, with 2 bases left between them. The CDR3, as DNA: TGTGCCAGCAGCTTACTAGAGACCCAGTACTTC. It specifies CASSLLETQYF.

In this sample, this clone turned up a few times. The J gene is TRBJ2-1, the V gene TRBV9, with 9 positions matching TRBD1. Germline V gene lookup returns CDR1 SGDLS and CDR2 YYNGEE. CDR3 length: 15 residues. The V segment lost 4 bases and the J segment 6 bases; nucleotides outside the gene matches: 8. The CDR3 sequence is CASSISGQGFNEQFF. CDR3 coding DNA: TGTGCCAGCAGCATCTCGGGACAGGGCTTCAATGAGCAGTTCTTC.

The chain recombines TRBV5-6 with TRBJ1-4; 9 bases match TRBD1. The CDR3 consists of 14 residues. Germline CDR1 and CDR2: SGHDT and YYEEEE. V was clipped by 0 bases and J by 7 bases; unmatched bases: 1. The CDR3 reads CASSLDRGPEKLFF. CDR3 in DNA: TGTGCCAGCAGCTTGGACAGGGGGCCTGAAAAACTGTTTTTT.

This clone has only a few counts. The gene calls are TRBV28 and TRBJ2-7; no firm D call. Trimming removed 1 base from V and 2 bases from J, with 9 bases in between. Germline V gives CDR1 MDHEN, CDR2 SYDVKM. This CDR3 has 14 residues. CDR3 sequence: CASSLLQPPYEQYF. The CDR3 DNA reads TGTGCCAGCAGTTTATTACAGCCGCCCTACGAGCAGTACTTC.

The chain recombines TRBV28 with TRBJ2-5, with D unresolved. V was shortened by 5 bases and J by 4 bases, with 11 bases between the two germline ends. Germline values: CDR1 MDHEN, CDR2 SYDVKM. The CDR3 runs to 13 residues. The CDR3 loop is CASSLEPVETQYF. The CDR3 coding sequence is TGTGCCAGCAGTCTAGAGCCAGTAGAGACCCAGTACTTC.

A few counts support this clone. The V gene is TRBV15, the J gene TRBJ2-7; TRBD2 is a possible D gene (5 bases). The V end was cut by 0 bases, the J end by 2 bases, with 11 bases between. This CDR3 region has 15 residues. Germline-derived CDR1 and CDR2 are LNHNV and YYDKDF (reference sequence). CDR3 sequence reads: CATSRDGGRTYEQYF. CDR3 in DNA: TGTGCCACCAGCAGAGATGGAGGAAGGACCTACGAGCAGTACTTC.

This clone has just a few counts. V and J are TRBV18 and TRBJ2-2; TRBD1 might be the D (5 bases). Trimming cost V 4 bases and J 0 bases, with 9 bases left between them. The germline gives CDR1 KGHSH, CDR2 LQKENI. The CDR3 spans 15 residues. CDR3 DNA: TGTGCCAGCTCACTGACAGACGCGAACACCGGGGAGCTGTTTTTT. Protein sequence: CASSLTDANTGELFF.

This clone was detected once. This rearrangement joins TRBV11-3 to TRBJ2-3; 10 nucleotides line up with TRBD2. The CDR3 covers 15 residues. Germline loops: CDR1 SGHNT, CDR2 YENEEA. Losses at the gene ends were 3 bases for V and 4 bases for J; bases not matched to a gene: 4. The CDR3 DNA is TGTGCCAGCAGCTTTAGCGGGAGGAACTCAGATACGCAGTATTTT. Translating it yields CASSFSGRNSDTQYF.

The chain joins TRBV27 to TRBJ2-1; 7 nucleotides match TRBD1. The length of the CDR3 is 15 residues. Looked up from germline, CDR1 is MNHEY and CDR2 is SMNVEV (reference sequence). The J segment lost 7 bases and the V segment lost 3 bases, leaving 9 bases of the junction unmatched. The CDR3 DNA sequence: TGTGCCAGCAGTTTCCCAAGACAGGGTGGAAATGAGCAGTTCTTC. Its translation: CASSFPRQGGNEQFF.

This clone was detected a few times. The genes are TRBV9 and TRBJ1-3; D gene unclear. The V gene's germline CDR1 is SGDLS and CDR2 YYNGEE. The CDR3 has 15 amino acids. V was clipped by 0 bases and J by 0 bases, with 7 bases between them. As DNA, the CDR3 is TGTGCCAGCAGCGTAGAGCCAAACTCTGGAAACACCATATATTTT. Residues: CASSVEPNSGNTIYF.

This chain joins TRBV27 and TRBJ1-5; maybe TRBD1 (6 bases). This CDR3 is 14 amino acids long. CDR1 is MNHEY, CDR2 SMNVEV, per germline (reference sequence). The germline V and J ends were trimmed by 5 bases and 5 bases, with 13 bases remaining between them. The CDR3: CASSPQGTHQPQHF. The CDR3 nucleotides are TGTGCCAGCAGTCCCCAGGGGACGCATCAGCCCCAGCATTTT.

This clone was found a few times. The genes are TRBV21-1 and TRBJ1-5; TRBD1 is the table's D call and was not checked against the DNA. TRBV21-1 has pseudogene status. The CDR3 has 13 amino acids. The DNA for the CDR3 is TGTGCCAGCAGCTCGCAGGAACTTTTGCCCCAGCATTTT. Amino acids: CASSSQELLPQHF.

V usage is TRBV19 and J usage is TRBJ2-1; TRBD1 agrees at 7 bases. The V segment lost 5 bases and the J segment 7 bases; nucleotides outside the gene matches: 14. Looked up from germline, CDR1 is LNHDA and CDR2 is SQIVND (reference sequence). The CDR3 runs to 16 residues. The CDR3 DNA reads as TGTGCCAGTAGTCATAGTGGCAGGGGGAAGAGAAATGAGCAGTTCTTC. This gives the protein CASSHSGRGKRNEQFF. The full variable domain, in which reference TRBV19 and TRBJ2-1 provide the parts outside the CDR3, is DGGITQSPKYLFRKEGQNVTLSCEQNLNHDAMYWYRQDPGQGLRLIYYSQIVNDFQKGDIAEGYSVSREKKESFPLTVTSAQKNPTAFYLCASSHSGRGKRNEQFFGPGTRLTVL.

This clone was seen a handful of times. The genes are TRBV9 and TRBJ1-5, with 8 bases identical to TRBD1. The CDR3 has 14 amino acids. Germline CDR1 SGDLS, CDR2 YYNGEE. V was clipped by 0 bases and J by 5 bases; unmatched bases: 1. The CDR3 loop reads CASSVGTGYQPQHF. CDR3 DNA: TGTGCCAGCAGCGTAGGGACAGGGTATCAGCCCCAGCATTTT.

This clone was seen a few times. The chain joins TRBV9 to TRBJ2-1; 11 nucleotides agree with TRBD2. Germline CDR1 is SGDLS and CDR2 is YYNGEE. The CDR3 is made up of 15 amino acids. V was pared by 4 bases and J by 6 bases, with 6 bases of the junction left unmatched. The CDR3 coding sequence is TGTGCCAGCAGCCCCCTTAGCGGGAGGGTCAATGAGCAGTTCTTC. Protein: CASSPLSGRVNEQFF.

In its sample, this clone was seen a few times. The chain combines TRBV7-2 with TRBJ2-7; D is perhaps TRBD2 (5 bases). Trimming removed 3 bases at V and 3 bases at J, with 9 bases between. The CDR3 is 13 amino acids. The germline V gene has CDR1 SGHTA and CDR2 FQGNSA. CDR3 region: CASSLDLNYEQYF. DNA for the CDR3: TGTGCCAGCAGCTTGGACTTAAACTACGAGCAGTACTTC.

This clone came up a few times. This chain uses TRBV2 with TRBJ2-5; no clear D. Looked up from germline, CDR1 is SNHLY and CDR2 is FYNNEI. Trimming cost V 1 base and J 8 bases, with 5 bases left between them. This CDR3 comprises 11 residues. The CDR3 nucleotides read TGTGCCAGCAGTGAAGGCGTAACCCAGTACTTC. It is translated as CASSEGVTQYF.

Written as DNA, the CDR3 is TGTGCCAGCAGCCGGAGCGGGGTCTCCTACAATGAGCAGTTCTTC. It encodes CASSRSGVSYNEQFF. V and J are TRBV7-2 and TRBJ2-1; 7 bases are a match to TRBD2. Trimming cost V 5 bases and J 0 bases; bases outside gene matches: 4. CDR3 length: 15 amino acids. The germline V gene encodes CDR1 SGHTA and CDR2 FQGNSA.

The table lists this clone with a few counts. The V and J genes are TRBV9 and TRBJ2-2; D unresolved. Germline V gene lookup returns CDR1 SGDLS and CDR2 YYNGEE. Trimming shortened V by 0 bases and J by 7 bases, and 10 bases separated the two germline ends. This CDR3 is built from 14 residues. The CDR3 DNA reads TGTGCCAGCAGCGTAGGCGGTTTCGGCGGGGAGCTGTTTTTT. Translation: CASSVGGFGGELFF. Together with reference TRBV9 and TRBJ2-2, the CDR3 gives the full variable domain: DSGVTQTPKHLITATGQRVTLRCSPRSGDLSVYWYQQSLDQGLQFLIQYYNGEERAKGNILERFSAQQFPDLHSELNLSSLELGDSALYFCASSVGGFGGELFFGEGSRLTVL.

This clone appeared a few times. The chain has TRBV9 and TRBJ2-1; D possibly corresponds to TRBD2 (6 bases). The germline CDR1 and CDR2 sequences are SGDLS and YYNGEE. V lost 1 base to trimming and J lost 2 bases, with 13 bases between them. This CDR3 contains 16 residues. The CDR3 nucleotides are TGTGCCAGCAGCGTACGCAGGACGGGAGCCTACAATGAGCAGTTCTTC. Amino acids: CASSVRRTGAYNEQFF.

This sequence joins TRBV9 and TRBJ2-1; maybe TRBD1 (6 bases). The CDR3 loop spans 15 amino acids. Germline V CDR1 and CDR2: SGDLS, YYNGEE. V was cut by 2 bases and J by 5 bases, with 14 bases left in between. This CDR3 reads CASSVGGLANNEQFF. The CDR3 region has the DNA TGTGCCAGCAGCGTTGGGGGCCTAGCAAACAATGAGCAGTTCTTC.

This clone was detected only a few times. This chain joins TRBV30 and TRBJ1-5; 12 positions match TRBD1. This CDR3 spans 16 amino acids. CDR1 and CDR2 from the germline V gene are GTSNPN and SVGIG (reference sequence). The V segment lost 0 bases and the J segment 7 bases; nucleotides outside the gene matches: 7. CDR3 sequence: CAWSVQGQGADQPQHF. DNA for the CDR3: TGTGCCTGGAGTGTACAGGGACAGGGGGCCGACCAGCCCCAGCATTTT.

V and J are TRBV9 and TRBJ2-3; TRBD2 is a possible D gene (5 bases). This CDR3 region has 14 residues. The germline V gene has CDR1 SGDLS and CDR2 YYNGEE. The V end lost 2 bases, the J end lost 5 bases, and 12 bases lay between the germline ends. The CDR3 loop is CASSVTGMEDTQYF. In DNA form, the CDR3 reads TGTGCCAGCAGCGTTACGGGAATGGAAGATACGCAGTATTTT. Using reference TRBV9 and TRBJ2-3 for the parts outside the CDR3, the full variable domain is DSGVTQTPKHLITATGQRVTLRCSPRSGDLSVYWYQQSLDQGLQFLIQYYNGEERAKGNILERFSAQQFPDLHSELNLSSLELGDSALYFCASSVTGMEDTQYFGPGTRLTVL.

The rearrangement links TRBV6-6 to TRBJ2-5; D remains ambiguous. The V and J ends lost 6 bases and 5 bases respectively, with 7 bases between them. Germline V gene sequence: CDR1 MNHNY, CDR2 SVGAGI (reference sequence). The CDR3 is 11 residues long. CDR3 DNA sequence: TGTGCCAGCAGAAACCGGGAGACCCAGTACTTC. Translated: CASRNRETQYF.

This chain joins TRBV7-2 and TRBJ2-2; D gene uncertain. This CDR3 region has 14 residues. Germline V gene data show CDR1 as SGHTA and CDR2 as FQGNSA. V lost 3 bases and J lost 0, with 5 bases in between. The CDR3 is CASSFLANTGELFF. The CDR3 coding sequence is TGTGCCAGCAGCTTCCTAGCGAACACCGGGGAGCTGTTTTTT.

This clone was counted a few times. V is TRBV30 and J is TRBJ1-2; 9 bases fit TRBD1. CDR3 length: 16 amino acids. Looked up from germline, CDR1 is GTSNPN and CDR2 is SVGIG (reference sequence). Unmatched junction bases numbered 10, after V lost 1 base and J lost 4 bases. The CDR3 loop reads CAWSAPGQGYTYGYTF. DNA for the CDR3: TGTGCCTGGAGTGCCCCGGGACAGGGCTATACCTATGGCTACACCTTC.